Here is one TCR beta chain with its context. The data were obtained in a study of blood T cell repertoires in COVID-19. Participant-reported clinical history was the basis for cohort assignment. Within 2 weeks of study entry, exposed participants had contacted a PCR-confirmed or clinician-diagnosed COVID-19 case. Germline V gene lookup returns CDR1 SEHNR and CDR2 FQNEAQ (reference sequence). The CDR3 contains 14 residues. Trimming took 4 bases from V and 2 from J; bases not matched to a gene: 4. As processed by the authors: Amplified reference gene primers provided the basis for estimating nucleated cell counts. The method was immunoSEQ multiplex PCR; TCRdb's version includes in-frame clones alone and lacks a portion of them. Clonal size and the V and J genes are those of that table, whereas D and trimming came from the DNA. In the table there are 300,000 to 350,000 clones, approximately 91% of which are singletons.

The gene calls are TRBV7-9 and TRBJ1-2; 7 bases are shared with TRBD1. Sequenced material: PBMCs or T cells enriched from blood (not recorded which). This receptor was identified in a woman in her twenties or thirties who had been exposed to COVID-19. CDR3 protein: CASSSTDRNYGYTF. CDR3 sequence (DNA): TGTGCCAGCAGCTCAACGGACAGGAACTATGGCTACACCTTC. Full variable domain (rest looked up from reference TRBV7-9 and TRBJ1-2): DTGVSQNPRHKITKRGQNVTFRCDPISEHNRLYWYRQTLGQGPEFLTYFQNEAQLEKSRLLSDRFSAERPKGSFSTLEIQRTEQGDSAMYLCASSSTDRNYGYTFGSGTRLTVV.